The T cell receptor (beta chain) described here comes from a study of control samples from healthy donors and cancer patients. Deletions cut 2 bases from V and 4 bases from J, with 6 bases between. CDR1 and CDR2 from the germline V gene are MNHNS and SASEGT. The CDR3 is 13 residues long. The protocol was immunoSEQ multiplex PCR, while the TCRdb copy is restricted to in-frame clones and leaves out a portion. The sample yields 85,000 to 90,000 clones, 85% seen once. Sequenced input: blood. This TCR derives from a middle-aged woman in good health. The chain recombines TRBV6-1 with TRBJ1-3, with a tentative D call TRBD1 (5 bases). This CDR3 is CASSERGGNTIYF. The CDR3 DNA is TGTGCCAGCAGTGAACGGGGCGGAAACACCATATATTTT.